These 10 T cell receptor beta chains were all obtained from the same sample, sequenced in a study of control samples from healthy donors and cancer patients. Produced via immunoSEQ multiplex PCR; TCRdb's table is partial and in-frame only. The sample records around 58,000 clones, 88% being singletons. Sequencing input: blood. The receptors come from a man over 45 in good health.

The chain joins TRBV7-2 to TRBJ2-7; 8 bases map to TRBD1. Trimming took 2 bases from V and 6 from J; bases not matched to a gene: 18. In germline, CDR1 is SGHTA, CDR2 FQGNSA. The CDR3 length is 18 residues. CDR3 in DNA: TGTGCCAGCAGCTTATCTCCTTTTGGGCAGGGGGCACAGGGCGAGCAGTACTTC. Its protein is CASSLSPFGQGAQGEQYF.

The chain links TRBV5-1 to TRBJ2-7; TRBD1 aligns across 9 bases. This CDR3 is built from 13 residues. V dropped 4 bases and J dropped 2; count of bases not matched to a gene: 1. Germline CDR1 SGHRS, CDR2 YFSETQ. As DNA, the CDR3 is TGCGCCAGCAGCCGGGACAGGGCCTACGAGCAGTACTTC. Translated, it gives CASSRDRAYEQYF.

The rearrangement links TRBV6-5 to TRBJ2-3, with D perhaps matching TRBD2 (6 bases). The germline V gene encodes CDR1 MNHEY and CDR2 SVGAGI. V gave up 0 bases and J gave up 4 bases, with 11 bases separating them. This CDR3 comprises 15 residues. CDR3 bases: TGTGCCAGCAGTTACTCTGGAGGGTTTGCAGATACGCAGTATTTT. Amino acid sequence: CASSYSGGFADTQYF.

The gene calls are TRBV5-4 and TRBJ2-1, with D unresolved. This CDR3 has 14 amino acids. Germline V gene sequence: CDR1 SGHNT, CDR2 YYREEE (reference sequence). Trimming took off 0 bases at V and 6 bases at J, with 10 bases between the two ends. CDR3 residues: CASSLDIRSNEQFF. The CDR3 DNA is TGTGCCAGCAGCTTGGATATCAGGTCCAATGAGCAGTTCTTC.

The rearrangement links TRBV5-1 to TRBJ2-1, with D perhaps TRBD1 (6 bases). V was shortened by 7 bases and J by 7 bases, with 18 bases between the two germline ends. Germline V gene sequence: CDR1 SGHRS, CDR2 YFSETQ. This CDR3 comprises 14 residues. The CDR3, as DNA: TGCGCCAGCTTCAAACAGGGCTCAGGGAATGAGCAGTTCTTC. Its protein product is CASFKQGSGNEQFF.

The chain joins TRBV6-5 to TRBJ1-2; D gene ambiguous. With 2 bases removed from V and 4 bases from J, the gap between germline ends came to 8 bases. Germline CDR1 MNHEY, CDR2 SVGAGI. The CDR3 runs to 13 residues. The CDR3 DNA reads TGTGCCAGCAGTTACGGGTTTGCCTATGGCTACACCTTC. It translates to CASSYGFAYGYTF.

This chain joins TRBV6-5 and TRBJ1-1, with TRBD1 matching over 7 bases. With V trimmed by 6 bases and J by 1 base, 5 bases remained unmatched. The CDR3 covers 14 residues. From germline, CDR1 is MNHEY and CDR2 SVGAGI. CDR3 sequence reads: CASSRRTGNTEAFF. CDR3 nucleotide sequence: TGTGCCAGCAGCCGCAGGACAGGGAACACTGAAGCTTTCTTT.

A single count supports this clone. The V call is TRBV7-3, the J call TRBJ2-2, with D uncertain. The CDR3 length is 15 residues. V gave up 5 bases and J gave up 0 bases, with 10 bases separating them. Germline lookup yields CDR1 SGHTA and CDR2 FQGTGA. CDR3 nucleotides: TGTGCCAGCAGCCGATGGGCAGCGAACACCGGGGAGCTGTTTTTT. As protein: CASSRWAANTGELFF. The variable domain in full, completed from reference TRBV7-3 and TRBJ2-2, reads GAGVSQTPSNKVTEKGKYVELRCDPISGHTALYWYRQSLGQGPEFLIYFQGTGAADDSGLPNDRFFAVRPEGSVSTLKIQRTERGDSAVYLCASSRWAANTGELFFGEGSRLTVL.

This sequence joins TRBV5-8 and TRBJ2-3, with TRBD2 matching over 10 bases. Losses at the gene ends were 0 bases for V and 1 base for J; bases not matched to a gene: 14. Germline V CDR1 and CDR2: SGHTS, YDEGEE. The CDR3 runs to 20 residues. The CDR3 bases are TGTGCCAGCAGCTTGGAATTACGGTCTAGCGGGAGAATAGGCACAGATACGCAGTATTTT. Its protein is CASSLELRSSGRIGTDTQYF.

The gene calls are TRBV2 and TRBJ2-7; TRBD1 aligns across 8 bases. Germline V gene lookup returns CDR1 SNHLY and CDR2 FYNNEI. Trimming took 2 bases from V and 4 from J; bases not matched to a gene: 7. The CDR3 extends over 15 amino acids. CDR3 protein: CASSELSQGAYEQYF. The CDR3 bases are TGTGCCAGCAGTGAACTATCCCAGGGGGCATACGAGCAGTACTTC.